This section outlines one TCR beta chain sequence together with its context. Its antigen is unidentified. Alongside a J-beta primer mix, a sample-barcoded 5' primer served in a second PCR lasting roughly 7 to 12 cycles. No fewer than 2.5 million CDR3-containing paired-end reads came from each sample. Using its own MiXCR run on the 5' RACE reads, TCRdb lists one record per CDR3 protein. The table records about 620,000 distinct CDR3 sequences, approximately 52% of them present only once. This entry belongs to a study of blood T cells in healthy people across ages. The CDR3 totals 13 residues. The V end was cut by 4 bases, the J end by 6 bases, with 10 bases between. Germline V gene sequence: CDR1 SGHRS, CDR2 YFSETQ. Study-level findings and limits: Long-lived donors carried more naive CD4+ cells and greater diversity than aged donors.

This TCR came from a woman over 75 in good health. J is TRBJ1-4 and V is TRBV5-1; TRBD1 might be the D (5 bases). The sample comprised blood. This chain's CDR3 is CASSGGGDEKLFF. The CDR3 nucleotides are TGCGCCAGCAGCGGCGGAGGGGATGAAAAACTGTTTTTT.